One sample yielded the 22 T cell receptor beta chains listed below, sequenced in a study of blood T cell repertoires in COVID-19 (TCRdb year 2020). The receptor library was made with the immunoSEQ multiplex PCR assay. The immuneACCESS repertoire file appears here via TCRdb, limited to in-frame rearrangements. These files lack a portion of the clones; in checked studies, under half of the deficit traces to unresolved V genes, and the cause of the others is not known. For this sample there are approximately 100,000 clones; more than 75% appear just once. The top ten clones comprise roughly 15% of the sample. The sequenced sample consisted of peripheral blood. These TCRs come from a man between 50 and 59 years old with acute or convalescent COVID-19.

The chain employs TRBV27 and TRBJ2-7; D is perhaps TRBD1 (6 bases). Trimming removed 1 base at V and 3 bases at J, with 10 bases between. This CDR3 spans 14 amino acids. Germline-derived CDR1 and CDR2 are MNHEY and SMNVEV (reference sequence). The CDR3 is CASSLFRGNYEQYF. The CDR3 DNA is TGTGCCAGCAGTTTATTCAGGGGTAACTACGAGCAGTACTTC.

This chain connects TRBV5-1 to TRBJ2-7; D is perhaps TRBD2 (6 bases). The CDR3 consists of 16 residues. The V gene lost 0 bases and the J gene lost 3 bases, with 16 bases spanning the gap. Per the germline V gene, CDR1 is SGHRS and CDR2 is YFSETQ. This chain's CDR3 is CASSLVVASAYYEQYF. The CDR3, as DNA: TGCGCCAGCAGCTTGGTGGTGGCTAGCGCCTACTACGAGCAGTACTTC.

This chain connects TRBV11-3 to TRBJ2-7; D ambiguous. CDR1 is SGHNT and CDR2 is YENEEA in the germline V gene. V lost 5 bases and J 2 bases, leaving 13 bases between the germline ends. The CDR3 is 14 residues long. CDR3 in DNA: TGTGCCAGCAGCCCCCGGGTGGGTACCTACGAGCAGTACTTC. Its protein product is CASSPRVGTYEQYF.

This sequence joins TRBV6-5 and TRBJ2-7; possible D gene TRBD1, 6 bases. The CDR3 has 14 amino acids. The V end was cut by 7 bases, the J end by 1 base, with 14 bases between. Germline V gene data show CDR1 as MNHEY and CDR2 as SVGAGI. The CDR3 protein is CASTTGDRSYEQYF. CDR3 in DNA: TGTGCCAGCACTACCGGAGACAGGTCCTACGAGCAGTACTTC.

The V and J genes are TRBV19 and TRBJ1-2; 9 positions match TRBD1. The V gene's germline CDR1 is LNHDA and CDR2 SQIVND (reference sequence). With 5 bases clipped from V and 7 bases from J, the junction kept 5 bases outside the gene matches. The CDR3 spans 13 residues. The CDR3 loop reads CASSSGTGRGYTF. In nucleotides, the CDR3 is TGTGCCAGTAGTTCCGGGACAGGGCGTGGCTACACCTTC.

This clone showed up just a few times. The chain joins TRBV12-5 to TRBJ2-1; 14 nucleotides line up with TRBD2. J lost 6 bases, V lost 0 bases, and 16 bases had no gene match. The CDR3 totals 21 residues. Germline assignment: CDR1 LGHNT and CDR2 FRNRAP. This CDR3 is CASGLVLSQTSGRAPSNEQFF. CDR3 bases: TGTGCTAGTGGTTTGGTGCTTTCCCAGACTAGCGGGAGGGCTCCCTCCAATGAGCAGTTCTTC.

This clone was counted once. The chain recombines TRBV5-1 with TRBJ2-5, with a tentative D call TRBD1 (6 bases). V was trimmed by 1 base and J by 5 bases, leaving 15 bases between them. In germline, CDR1 is SGHRS, CDR2 YFSETQ. The CDR3 length is 15 residues. Here the CDR3 DNA reads TGCGCCAGCAGCTTGAGCCCGACAGGCGGGGAGACCCAGTACTTC. Its protein is CASSLSPTGGETQYF.

The chain combines TRBV3-1 (or the pseudogene TRBV3-2) with TRBJ1-6; D possibly corresponds to TRBD1 (6 bases). CDR1 is LGHDT, CDR2 YNNKEL, per germline (reference sequence). The CDR3 is 14 residues long. Trimming removed 2 bases from V and 9 bases from J, with 11 bases in between. The CDR3 nucleotides read TGTGCCAGCAGCCAATGGGAAGGGGGTTCACCCCTCCACTTT. Its protein is CASSQWEGGSPLHF.

The V and J genes are TRBV6-5 and TRBJ2-7, with 11 bases identical to TRBD2. CDR3 length equals 14 residues. Trimming removed 6 bases from V and 3 bases from J; junction bases left unmatched: 4. Germline-derived CDR1 and CDR2 are MNHEY and SVGAGI. The DNA of the CDR3 is TGTGCCAGCAGGAGACTAGCGGGGAGCTACGAGCAGTACTTC. It yields the protein CASRRLAGSYEQYF.

This clone was seen once. CDR3 bases: TGTGCCAGCAGTGAATTAGAGATTTTCGAGCAGTACTTC. Encoded protein: CASSELEIFEQYF. The genes are TRBV6-1 and TRBJ2-7, with D hard to call. The ends were cut back, 2 bases at V and 6 bases at J, with 11 bases in the middle. Germline-derived CDR1 and CDR2 are MNHNS and SASEGT. There are 13 residues in the CDR3.

The genes are TRBV19 and TRBJ2-1; 11 nucleotides match TRBD2. CDR1 and CDR2 from the germline V gene are LNHDA and SQIVND (reference sequence). Trimming took 3 bases from V and 5 from J; bases not matched to a gene: 3. This CDR3 comprises 15 residues. In nucleotides, the CDR3 is TGTGCCAGTAGTATCGGGACTAGCGGCGACAATGAGCAGTTCTTC. It translates to CASSIGTSGDNEQFF.

A single count supports this clone. This rearrangement joins TRBV5-4 to TRBJ2-1; D is ambiguous. CDR3 length: 13 residues. V gave up 1 base and J gave up 3 bases, with 5 bases separating them. Germline CDR1 reads SGHNT; CDR2 reads YYREEE (reference sequence). The CDR3 DNA is TGTGCCAGCAGCTTGACTAACTACAATGAGCAGTTCTTC. Its translation: CASSLTNYNEQFF.

V usage is TRBV4-2 and J usage is TRBJ2-2; D unclear. Trimming left V 0 bases short and J 0 bases short, with 5 bases between. Per germline, CDR1 LGHNA and CDR2 YNFKEQ. The CDR3 length is 15 residues. CDR3 bases: TGTGCCAGCAGCCAAGATATTCCGAACACCGGGGAGCTGTTTTTT. Encoded protein: CASSQDIPNTGELFF.

The table lists this clone with a count of one. V usage is TRBV2 and J usage is TRBJ1-5; perhaps TRBD1 as D (6 bases). This CDR3 contains 13 residues. Trimming left V 6 bases short and J 9 bases short, with 15 bases between. Germline assignment: CDR1 SNHLY and CDR2 FYNNEI. In DNA form, the CDR3 reads TGTGCCAGCAGGGTGGACAGCACATGGCCCCAGCATTTT. Its protein product is CASRVDSTWPQHF.

The chain uses TRBV18 and TRBJ1-4, with a weak D call TRBD1 (5 bases). The CDR3 has 15 residues. V lost 3 bases to trimming and J lost 6 bases, with 14 bases between them. The germline V gene encodes CDR1 KGHSH and CDR2 LQKENI. Written as DNA, the CDR3 is TGTGCCAGCTCACCCTCCCGGGGGGGAGATGAAAAACTGTTTTTT. As protein: CASSPSRGGDEKLFF.

The rearrangement joins TRBV30 to TRBJ2-5, with D possibly TRBD1 on 6 matching bases. The germline V and J ends were trimmed by 4 bases and 6 bases, with 9 bases remaining between them. Looked up from germline, CDR1 is GTSNPN and CDR2 is SVGIG (reference sequence). The CDR3 is made up of 11 amino acids. CDR3: CAWIGGKTQYF. CDR3 nucleotides: TGTGCCTGGATAGGGGGAAAGACCCAGTACTTC.

The rearrangement uses TRBV6-5 and TRBJ2-7; possibly TRBD2 for D (5 bases). V gave up 1 base and J gave up 3 bases, with 13 bases separating them. Germline CDR1 is MNHEY and CDR2 is SVGAGI. This CDR3 region has 15 residues. The CDR3 region has the DNA TGTGCCAGCAGTTACTTAGACACTAGACTCTACGAGCAGTACTTC. Its translation: CASSYLDTRLYEQYF.

This rearrangement joins TRBV5-1 to TRBJ2-7, with 8 bases lining up with TRBD2. The J segment lost 3 bases and the V segment lost 3 bases, leaving 2 bases of the junction unmatched. Germline V gene lookup returns CDR1 SGHRS and CDR2 YFSETQ. This CDR3 is 13 amino acids long. The CDR3 nucleotides read TGCGCCAGCAGCTCAACTAGCGGCTACGAGCAGTACTTC. It codes for CASSSTSGYEQYF.

V and J are TRBV11-3 and TRBJ2-3; no reliable D call. The CDR3 is 13 residues long. Germline V CDR1 and CDR2: SGHNT, YENEEA. V lost 0 bases and J lost 4, with 5 bases in between. For the CDR3, the DNA is TGTGCCAGCAGCTTAGAGGGCCCAGATACGCAGTATTTT. Translating gives CASSLEGPDTQYF.

V is TRBV6-5 and J is TRBJ1-3, with 8 bases that match TRBD1. V was pared by 6 bases and J by 4 bases, with 8 bases of the junction left unmatched. From germline, CDR1 is MNHEY and CDR2 SVGAGI. The CDR3 covers 15 residues. The CDR3 DNA sequence: TGTGCCAGCAGCCGTCAGGGGGCTATCGGAAACACCATATATTTT. This codes for CASSRQGAIGNTIYF.

The chain joins TRBV6-5 to TRBJ2-1; D possibly corresponds to TRBD1 (6 bases). In germline, CDR1 is MNHEY, CDR2 SVGAGI. The V end was cut by 8 bases, the J end by 4 bases, with 18 bases between. CDR3 length equals 15 residues. The CDR3 nucleotides read TGTGCCAGCCGAGTATCAGGGGCTACTTACAATGAGCAGTTCTTC. Its protein is CASRVSGATYNEQFF.

This clone occurred many times. The rearrangement links TRBV28 to TRBJ1-1; unclear D gene. Trimming left V 6 bases short and J 4 bases short, with 9 bases between. This CDR3 region has 12 residues. From germline, CDR1 is MDHEN and CDR2 SYDVKM. The chain's CDR3 is CASRPGVTEAFF. The CDR3 DNA follows: TGTGCCAGCAGGCCGGGAGTCACTGAAGCTTTCTTT.